This T cell receptor beta chain was retrieved from a study of Ad26.COV2.S vaccination and SARS-CoV-2 variants. General study points: Quantification of TCR breadth and depth may have yielded underestimates of total T cell responses.

The table came from immunoSEQ multiplex PCR; TCRdb's copy has only in-frame clones and leaves some out. Of about half a million clones in the sample, roughly nine tenths were seen once. Stated treatment: approximately 18 received Ad26.COV2.S at low or high dose, single or two shots; five or six received placebo; per-sample allocation not given. Collection of the samples took place on day 63 after the first injection of vaccine or placebo. Participants' vaccine, an Ad26 vector, delivered Wuhan-strain SARS-CoV-2 spike. About this clone: The antigen remains unidentified.

The receptor's source is a person aged 18-60 years who received the Ad26.COV2.S COVID-19 vaccine or a placebo. The specimen comprised peripheral blood, sampled in a trial of Ad26.COV2.S vaccine versus placebo.

The CDR3 nucleotides are TGCGCCAGCAACAAGTACTACGAGCAGTACTTC. Residues: CASNKYYEQYF. The chain uses TRBV23-1 and TRBJ2-7; D is uncertain. Being an ORF, TRBV23-1 has a function that is uncertain. The CDR3 sequence is 11 residues long. V was trimmed by 7 bases and J by 3 bases, leaving 7 bases between them.